The 21 T cell receptor beta chains reported below all come from one sample, sequenced in a study of shared clonotypes between healthy human individuals. Profiled with immunoSEQ multiplex PCR; TCRdb holds only in-frame clones, not every one. The sample has 2 million to 2.5 million clones; over 85% are singletons. The material sequenced was naive CD4+ T cells from PBMCs. Specified subset: CD45RA+ positively selected. The receptors here all came from a young man in good health. Some clones in this sample may be carry-over from other donors' samples.

The chain employs TRBV18 and TRBJ2-4; no definite D call. This CDR3 spans 16 amino acids. V lost 3 bases, J lost 0 bases, and 12 bases lay in between. The germline V gene has CDR1 KGHSH and CDR2 LQKENI. CDR3 sequence (DNA): TGTGCCAGCTCACCGATCGATGGTGAAGCCAAAAACATTCAGTACTTC. This encodes CASSPIDGEAKNIQYF. Combining the CDR3 with reference TRBV18 and TRBJ2-4 gives the whole variable domain NAGVMQNPRHLVRRRGQEARLRCSPMKGHSHVYWYRQLPEEGLKFMVYLQKENIIDESGMPKERFSAEFPKEGPSILRIQQVVRGDSAAYFCASSPIDGEAKNIQYFGAGTRLSVL.

The chain employs TRBV5-1 and TRBJ2-7; 10 nucleotides line up with TRBD1. The J segment lost 5 bases and the V segment lost 4 bases, leaving 12 bases of the junction unmatched. From germline, CDR1 is SGHRS and CDR2 YFSETQ. This CDR3 is 16 amino acids long. The CDR3 DNA reads as TGCGCCAGCAGCGTAAACCGGGACAGGGGTTCCGACGAGCAGTACTTC. Its translation is CASSVNRDRGSDEQYF.

The chain combines TRBV9 with TRBJ1-1; no firm D call. V dropped 3 bases and J dropped 3 bases, with 24 bases sitting between them. Germline assignment: CDR1 SGDLS and CDR2 YYNGEE. There are 18 residues in the CDR3. This chain's CDR3 is CASSASSDWTLEDTEAFF. For the CDR3, the DNA is TGTGCCAGCAGCGCCTCGAGTGACTGGACCCTCGAGGACACTGAAGCTTTCTTT.

This sequence joins TRBV25-1 and TRBJ2-1; D gene uncertain. The germline V and J ends were trimmed by 4 bases and 2 bases, with 9 bases remaining between them. The V gene's germline CDR1 is MGHDK and CDR2 SYGVNS. There are 14 residues in the CDR3. CDR3 sequence: CASSARAAYNEQFF. As DNA, the CDR3 is TGTGCCAGCAGTGCGCGAGCAGCCTACAATGAGCAGTTCTTC.

The V and J genes are TRBV5-1 and TRBJ2-2, with D unresolved. V was shortened by 6 bases and J by 8 bases, with 8 bases between the two germline ends. The germline V gene encodes CDR1 SGHRS and CDR2 YFSETQ. The CDR3 totals 11 residues. CDR3 DNA: TGCGCCAGCACCGCCGGGGGGGAGCTGTTTTTT. Its protein is CASTAGGELFF.

This sequence joins TRBV30 and TRBJ2-5, with D tentatively TRBD2 (6 bases). The CDR3 sequence is 15 residues long. V lost 2 bases to trimming and J lost 2 bases, with 15 bases between them. Germline V lookup: CDR1 GTSNPN, CDR2 SVGIG (reference sequence). The CDR3 spells CAWSNRGGWQETQYF. CDR3 DNA: TGTGCCTGGAGTAACCGAGGAGGGTGGCAAGAGACCCAGTACTTC.

The chain joins TRBV10-3 to TRBJ2-7; the D is unclear. Germline V gene sequence: CDR1 ENHRY, CDR2 SYGVKD. The V end was cut by 0 bases, the J end by 9 bases, with 12 bases between. The CDR3 is made up of 13 amino acids. In DNA, the CDR3 is TGTGCCATCAGTGAGTCCGATCCTACGAGGCAGTACTTC. This translates into CAISESDPTRQYF.

The CDR3: CASSQTGGGYGYTF. The CDR3 bases are TGTGCCAGCAGTCAGACAGGGGGAGGCTATGGCTACACCTTC. The rearrangement links TRBV28 to TRBJ1-2; 9 positions match TRBD1. V lost 5 bases to trimming and J lost 4 bases; unmatched junction nucleotides: 5. Looked up from germline, CDR1 is MDHEN and CDR2 is SYDVKM. The CDR3 contains 14 residues.

The chain has TRBV5-1 and TRBJ1-4; D might be TRBD1 (6 bases). Trimming removed 3 bases from V and 8 bases from J, with 14 bases in between. Germline loops: CDR1 SGHRS, CDR2 YFSETQ. The CDR3 sequence is 14 residues long. CDR3 loop: CASSWGTGYEKLFF. The CDR3 bases are TGCGCCAGCAGCTGGGGAACAGGGTACGAAAAACTGTTTTTT.

The chain couples TRBV6-1 to TRBJ2-5; D is uncertain. The CDR3 spans 12 residues. Germline V gene sequence: CDR1 MNHNS, CDR2 SASEGT. With 5 bases removed from V and 2 bases from J, the gap between germline ends came to 6 bases. This CDR3 is CASSKLQETQYF. The CDR3 nucleotides are TGTGCCAGCAGTAAGCTACAAGAGACCCAGTACTTC.

A word on this clone: Additional DNA sequences in this sample encode the identical CDR3. DNA for the CDR3: TGCAGCGTTGGACTCAGCTCCTACGAGCAGTACTTC. Amino acids: CSVGLSSYEQYF. The chain joins TRBV29-1 to TRBJ2-7, with unresolved D. This CDR3 is built from 12 residues. Germline V gene sequence: CDR1 SQVTM, CDR2 ANQGSEA. V was trimmed by 4 bases and J by 0 bases, leaving 7 bases between them.

The rearrangement uses TRBV27 and TRBJ2-1; perhaps TRBD1 as D (5 bases). The ends were cut back, 4 bases at V and 7 bases at J, with 14 bases in the middle. The length of the CDR3 is 14 residues. Germline V gene sequence: CDR1 MNHEY, CDR2 SMNVEV (reference sequence). Written as DNA, the CDR3 is TGTGCCAGCAGTTCCCCTTTCAGGGATAATGAGCAGTTCTTC. Protein sequence: CASSSPFRDNEQFF.

The genes are TRBV6-6 and TRBJ2-1, with 7 bases identical to TRBD2. Germline values: CDR1 MNHNY, CDR2 SVGAGI (reference sequence). Trimming removed 9 bases from V and 2 bases from J; junction bases left unmatched: 7. The CDR3 sequence is 14 residues long. CDR3 nucleotide sequence: TGTGCCAGTGGGAGGGGTGGGACCTACAATGAGCAGTTCTTC. Its protein product is CASGRGGTYNEQFF.

A word on this clone: Within the sample, other DNA sequences also encode this same CDR3. J is TRBJ1-1 and V is TRBV5-1; perhaps TRBD1 as D (5 bases). The V and J ends lost 2 bases and 3 bases respectively, with 11 bases between them. CDR1 is SGHRS, CDR2 YFSETQ, per germline. There are 14 residues in the CDR3. The CDR3 coding sequence is TGCGCCAGCAGCTTAGACCGGGGGGACACTGAAGCTTTCTTT. Translated: CASSLDRGDTEAFF.

This sequence joins TRBV7-9 and TRBJ1-4; the D gene is possibly TRBD1 (6 bases). The CDR3 runs 15 residues. V gave up 5 bases and J gave up 7 bases, with 17 bases separating them. Germline CDR1 and CDR2: SEHNR and FQNEAQ (reference sequence). For the CDR3, the DNA is TGTGCCAGCAGCCCGCCTCCCGCGGGGGCTGAAAAACTGTTTTTT. Protein product: CASSPPPAGAEKLFF. Drawing the rest from reference TRBV7-9 and TRBJ1-4, the complete variable domain is DTGVSQNPRHKITKRGQNVTFRCDPISEHNRLYWYRQTLGQGPEFLTYFQNEAQLEKSRLLSDRFSAERPKGSFSTLEIQRTEQGDSAMYLCASSPPPAGAEKLFFGSGTQLSVL.

V and J are TRBV27 and TRBJ2-7; D possibly corresponds to TRBD1 (6 bases). Trimming pared 5 bases from V and 5 bases from J, leaving 25 bases between. This CDR3 is 17 amino acids long. CDR1 and CDR2 from the germline V gene are MNHEY and SMNVEV (reference sequence). In DNA, the CDR3 is TGTGCCAGCAGTAGCCGCCAGGGCAGGGACAAACAAAACGAGCAGTACTTC. Its translation: CASSSRQGRDKQNEQYF.

In its sample, this clone was seen a few times. The J gene is TRBJ1-1, the V gene TRBV28, with no clear D. Germline loops: CDR1 MDHEN, CDR2 SYDVKM. The V end was cut by 3 bases, the J end by 3 bases, with 8 bases between. The CDR3 length is 13 residues. The CDR3 DNA reads as TGTGCCAGCAGTTTTGTGGGGTACACTGAAGCTTTCTTT. Protein: CASSFVGYTEAFF.

This sequence joins TRBV11-2 and TRBJ2-7, with D possibly called TRBD1 or TRBD2 (5 bases each). Trimming removed 4 bases from V and 3 bases from J, with 16 bases in between. Germline V gene data show CDR1 as SGHAT and CDR2 as FQNNGV. This CDR3 region has 15 residues. CDR3 amino acids: CASSSPGRAFYEQYF. The CDR3, as DNA: TGTGCCAGCAGCTCCCCGGGACGGGCATTCTACGAGCAGTACTTC. The full variable domain, in which reference TRBV11-2 and TRBJ2-7 provide the parts outside the CDR3, is EAGVAQSPRYKIIEKRQSVAFWCNPISGHATLYWYQQILGQGPKLLIQFQNNGVVDDSQLPKDRFSAERLKGVDSTLKIQPAKLEDSAVYLCASSSPGRAFYEQYFGPGTRLTVT.

On this clone itself: Other DNA sequences in this sample translate to the same CDR3. The chain is built from TRBV7-2 and TRBJ1-5; possibly TRBD1 for D (6 bases). The CDR3 sequence is 13 residues long. Germline CDR1 SGHTA, CDR2 FQGNSA. V lost 4 bases to trimming and J lost 4 bases, with 8 bases between them. For the CDR3, the DNA is TGTGCCAGCAGCTCCAGGGGTAATCAGCCCCAGCATTTT. It is translated as CASSSRGNQPQHF.

The gene calls are TRBV28 and TRBJ1-2; D is undetermined. The germline CDR1 and CDR2 sequences are MDHEN and SYDVKM. Deletions cut 1 base from V and 8 bases from J, with 14 bases between. The CDR3 consists of 14 residues. CDR3 in amino acids: CASSLSGLRRGYTF. The CDR3 nucleotides are TGTGCCAGCAGTTTATCCGGGCTCCGTAGGGGCTACACCTTC.

The V and J genes are TRBV28 and TRBJ1-2; D may be TRBD1 (6 bases). V was clipped by 10 bases and J by 0 bases, with 15 bases between them. The germline V gene encodes CDR1 MDHEN and CDR2 SYDVKM. The CDR3 extends over 14 amino acids. The CDR3, as DNA: TGTGCCACCGGAGGGGCAGGGGCTAACTATGGCTACACCTTC. Protein sequence: CATGGAGANYGYTF.